The next 14 T cell receptor beta chains were all read from a single sample in a study of blood T cell repertoires in COVID-19. Sequencing used immunoSEQ multiplex PCR; TCRdb keeps in-frame clones, though not all of them. The table lists approximately 28,000 clones, 65% to 85% of them singletons. The sample comprised peripheral blood. These receptors all come from a woman in her sixties or seventies with acute or convalescent COVID-19.

This clone was recorded a few times. The chain is built from TRBV29-1 and TRBJ1-1, with D maybe TRBD1 (6 bases). The CDR3 runs 13 residues. Germline V gene sequence: CDR1 SQVTM, CDR2 ANQGSEA. Trimming stripped 6 bases from V and 1 base from J, with 12 bases between. The CDR3 spells CSVRVTGNTEAFF. In DNA, the CDR3 is TGCAGCGTGAGGGTGACAGGGAACACTGAAGCTTTCTTT. Full variable domain (rest looked up from reference TRBV29-1 and TRBJ1-1): SAVISQKPSRDICQRGTSLTIQCQVDSQVTMMFWYRQQPGQSLTLIATANQGSEATYESGFVIDKFPISRPNLTFSTLTVSNMSPEDSSIYLCSVRVTGNTEAFFGQGTRLTVV.

The V call is TRBV5-1, the J call TRBJ1-2; 9 nucleotides match TRBD1. The germline gives CDR1 SGHRS, CDR2 YFSETQ. CDR3 length equals 15 residues. V gave up 1 base and J gave up 6 bases; unmatched junction bases: 7. The CDR3 coding sequence is TGCGCCAGCAGCTTGTGGGACAGGGCCCCCAATGGCTACACCTTC. It yields the protein CASSLWDRAPNGYTF.

The rearrangement uses TRBV19 and TRBJ1-4, with TRBD1 identical over 9 bases. Looked up from germline, CDR1 is LNHDA and CDR2 is SQIVND (reference sequence). V shed 3 bases and J 8 bases; nucleotides not matched to a gene: 7. CDR3 length equals 15 residues. CDR3 loop: CASSMLGTGSEKLFF. DNA for the CDR3: TGTGCCAGTAGTATGCTCGGGACAGGGAGCGAAAAACTGTTTTTT.

The chain has TRBV5-5 and TRBJ1-5, with unresolved D. Germline V gives CDR1 SGHKS, CDR2 YYEKEE (reference sequence). The V and J ends lost 1 base and 4 bases respectively, with 15 bases between them. The CDR3 contains 16 residues. The CDR3 bases are TGTGCCAGCAGCTTGCTTTACACAGCTCTAAATCAGCCCCAGCATTTT. The encoded protein is CASSLLYTALNQPQHF.

This chain uses TRBV2 with TRBJ2-3, with 8 nucleotides matching TRBD2. V lost 11 bases, J lost 0 bases, and 10 bases stayed unmatched. The CDR3 totals 15 residues. Germline V CDR1 and CDR2: SNHLY, FYNNEI. The CDR3 loop is CALKKGLASTDTQYF. CDR3 DNA: TGTGCCCTAAAGAAAGGACTAGCTAGCACAGATACGCAGTATTTT.

The chain recombines TRBV6-2 or TRBV6-3 with TRBJ2-1; D might be TRBD1 (6 bases). The germline CDR1 and CDR2 sequences are MNHEY and SVGEGT. Deletions cut 5 bases from V and 5 bases from J, with 13 bases between. The length of the CDR3 is 14 residues. As DNA, the CDR3 is TGTGCCAGCAGTAAATGGACAGACAACAATGAGCAGTTCTTC. It translates to CASSKWTDNNEQFF.

The chain employs TRBV30 and TRBJ2-7, with 8 bases that match TRBD1. Germline assignment: CDR1 GTSNPN and CDR2 SVGIG (reference sequence). The CDR3 extends over 16 amino acids. J lost 0 bases, V lost 2 bases, and 9 bases had no gene match. Here the CDR3 reads CAWSTMDRVDSYEQYF. The CDR3 DNA follows: TGTGCCTGGAGTACTATGGACAGGGTTGACTCCTACGAGCAGTACTTC.

The V call is TRBV19, the J call TRBJ2-1; 11 nucleotides align to TRBD2. The V gene's germline CDR1 is LNHDA and CDR2 SQIVND (reference sequence). V gave up 10 bases and J gave up 15 bases; unmatched junction bases: 14. CDR3 size: 13 residues. The CDR3 DNA sequence: TGTGCCACTAGACTAGCGGGGACTCGAGGGAGGTTCTTC. Translating it yields CATRLAGTRGRFF.

The V call is TRBV4-1, the J call TRBJ1-3, with D perhaps matching TRBD1 (5 bases). Germline lookup yields CDR1 MGHRA and CDR2 YSYEKL. The length of the CDR3 is 14 residues. V lost 4 bases and J 0 bases, leaving 7 bases between the germline ends. CDR3: CASSRGVSGNTIYF. CDR3 nucleotide sequence: TGCGCCAGCAGCCGGGGGGTCTCTGGAAACACCATATATTTT.

The rearrangement uses TRBV28 and TRBJ1-2; possible D gene TRBD1, 6 bases. The CDR3 runs to 15 residues. Between the trimmed V and J ends, which lost 2 bases and 8 bases, there was a span of 18 bases. Germline CDR1 is MDHEN and CDR2 is SYDVKM. The CDR3 DNA reads TGTGCCAGCAGTTTAACAAGGACAGCCCCACTAGGCTACACCTTC. Protein: CASSLTRTAPLGYTF.

The CDR3 bases are TGCAGCGTTGAGGGGACAGGGGTAAGGGAGACCCAGTACTTC. Translated, it gives CSVEGTGVRETQYF. The chain couples TRBV29-1 to TRBJ2-5; 10 nucleotides agree with TRBD1. With V trimmed by 3 bases and J by 5 bases, 6 bases remained unmatched. This CDR3 is 14 amino acids long. Per the germline V gene, CDR1 is SQVTM and CDR2 is ANQGSEA.

The chain recombines TRBV9 with TRBJ2-1; 7 bases match TRBD2. Germline V CDR1 and CDR2: SGDLS, YYNGEE. The V and J ends lost 4 bases and 11 bases, in that order; junction bases with no gene match: 9. The CDR3 has 13 residues. CDR3 sequence reads: CASSLRPAGQQFF. As DNA, the CDR3 is TGTGCCAGCAGCCTAAGACCAGCGGGGCAGCAGTTCTTC.

The rearrangement joins TRBV14 to TRBJ2-3; D is undetermined. The V and J ends lost 4 bases and 2 bases respectively, with 4 bases between them. The CDR3 is 12 residues long. Germline V CDR1 and CDR2: SGHDN, FVKESK. CDR3 DNA: TGTGCCAGCAGCCTACACACAGATACGCAGTATTTT. This gives the protein CASSLHTDTQYF.

This clone was picked up a small number of times. V gene TRBV25-1 combines with J gene TRBJ1-2; TRBD1 matches at 7 bases. Unmatched junction bases numbered 6, after V lost 6 bases and J lost 8 bases. The length of the CDR3 is 12 residues. The germline CDR1 and CDR2 sequences are MGHDK and SYGVNS. CDR3 bases: TGTGCCAGCAGCCGACAGGGTTGGGGCTACACCTTC. Its protein is CASSRQGWGYTF.